This section outlines one T cell receptor beta chain sequence together with its context. The CDR3 is 14 residues long. Trimming shortened V by 4 bases and J by 7 bases, and 15 bases separated the two germline ends. Germline values: CDR1 SGHTS, CDR2 YDEGEE. The sample belongs to a study of blood T cell repertoires in COVID-19. Study-level information: Researchers got acute and convalescent COVID-19 samples from the United States, Italy and Spain. The analysed material was cDNA or gDNA that came from T cells, B-cell-depleted T cells, or PBMCs.

Source study methods: Amplification from reference gene primers served as the basis for estimated nucleated cell counts. The table came from immunoSEQ multiplex PCR; TCRdb's copy has only in-frame clones and leaves some out. V, J and clone size are taken as reported in that table, and D and trimming were inferred from the DNA itself. The sample consists of 25,000 to 30,000 clones, 80% to 90% of them appearing once. The rearrangement links TRBV5-8 to TRBJ1-5; the D gene is possibly TRBD1 (6 bases). This sequence was found in a human donor in a cohort sampled during active COVID-19. The sample was peripheral blood. The CDR3 here is CASSAVRGPQPQHF. Written as DNA, the CDR3 is TGTGCCAGCAGCGCCGTCAGGGGTCCCCAGCCCCAGCATTTT. Full variable domain (remainder filled in from reference TRBV5-8 and TRBJ1-5): EAGVTQSPTHLIKTRGQQATLRCSPISGHTSVYWYQQALGLGLQFLLWYDEGEERNRGNFPPRFSGRQFPNYSSELNVNALELEDSALYLCASSAVRGPQPQHFGDGTRLSIL.